A selection of T cell receptor beta chains follows, all from one sample in a study of neoadjuvant anti-PD-1 for oral cavity cancer. Sequencing used immunoSEQ multiplex PCR; TCRdb keeps in-frame clones, though not all of them. Here the sample spans over 80,000 clones, around 80% being singletons. Source: PBMCs, taken before nivolumab (anti-PD-1) treatment. The receptors come from a person between 40 and 80 years old with oral cavity squamous cell carcinoma. Each CDR3 is given with its conserved first and last residue. A D gene is named only where the DNA matches it firmly. Expanded clones get a size class; other rows say once, few or many, or leave the size out.

TRBD2	TRBV15	TRBJ2-2	.	TGTGCCACCGCCCCCATCAGCGGGACCCCTCGCGGGGAGCTGTTTTTT	CATAPISGTPRGELFF
TRBD2	TRBV5-4	TRBJ2-5	once	TGTGCCAGCAGCCCCGGGGGGGTGCAAGAGACCCAGTACTTC	CASSPGGVQETQYF
.	TRBV30	TRBJ1-5	.	TGTGCCTGGAGTGTAGGGACAACCTTGGGACAGCCCCAGCATTTT	CAWSVGTTLGQPQHF
.	TRBV28	TRBJ1-5	.	TGTGCCAGCAGTTTACCGAATAGCAATCAGCCCCAGCATTTT	CASSLPNSNQPQHF
TRBD1	TRBV28	TRBJ1-2	.	TGTGCCAGCAGTCACCGGGACAGGGATTTTTATGGCTACACCTTC	CASSHRDRDFYGYTF
.	TRBV7-2	TRBJ1-3	.	TGTGCCAGCAGCTTCTTAGGGGGCTCTGGAAACACCATATATTTT	CASSFLGGSGNTIYF
TRBD1	TRBV6-1	TRBJ2-7	.	TGTGCCAGCAGTGCGACAGGCCAGGGGGCCTACGAGCAGTACTTC	CASSATGQGAYEQYF
.	TRBV6-6	TRBJ1-1	.	TGTGCCAGCTCAAGAACTATGAACACTGAAGCTTTCTTT	CASSRTMNTEAFF
TRBD2	TRBV4-1	TRBJ2-1	once	TGCGCCAGCGCCCCGGCTAGCGGGAGTACCTACAATGAGCAGTTCTTC	CASAPASGSTYNEQFF
TRBD2	TRBV2	TRBJ2-5	.	TGTGCCAGCAGTGGACTAGCTACGGAGACCCAGTACTTC	CASSGLATETQYF
TRBD2	TRBV14	TRBJ2-7	.	TGTGCCAGCAGCTTAGCGGGAGTAGGCGAGCAGTACTTC	CASSLAGVGEQYF
TRBD1	TRBV6-5	TRBJ2-1	.	TGTGCCAGCAGTCCGGACAGGGTGAAGAATGAGCAGTTCTTC	CASSPDRVKNEQFF
TRBD2	TRBV6-1	TRBJ2-3	.	TGTGCCAGCAGTCTAGCGGGAGAAGCAGATACGCAGTATTTT	CASSLAGEADTQYF
.	TRBV2	TRBJ1-2	.	TGTGCCAGCAGTTGGGACCGGTTAGGGCGGGCCCATGGCTACACCTTC	CASSWDRLGRAHGYTF
.	TRBV21-1	TRBJ2-7	.	TGTGCCAGCAGGATCGGGACAGGGATCCACGAGCAGTACTTC	CASRIGTGIHEQYF
.	TRBV5-1	TRBJ1-4	.	TGCGCCAGCAGTTTTCAGGGGAACACTAATGAAAAACTGTTTTTT	CASSFQGNTNEKLFF
.	TRBV10-2	TRBJ2-1	.	TGCGCCAGCAGTGAGCCCGGAGGAGGTGGGCAGTTCTTC	CASSEPGGGGQFF
.	TRBV5-4	TRBJ2-5	.	TGTGCCAGCAGCTTTGCAGCCGGAGGGGGGGAGACCCAGTACTTC	CASSFAAGGGETQYF
TRBD1	TRBV7-8	TRBJ1-4	.	TGTGCCAGCAGCTCTACCCCCCAGGGGGCAACTAATGAAAAACTGTTTTTT	CASSSTPQGATNEKLFF